The sequence of this T cell receptor beta chain was determined in a study of shared clonotypes between healthy human individuals. The CDR3 consists of 14 residues. V was clipped by 6 bases and J by 2 bases; unmatched bases: 7. Looked up from germline, CDR1 is MNHEY and CDR2 is SMNVEV (reference sequence). Assay used: immunoSEQ multiplex PCR; TCRdb lists only in-frame clones, some missing. The sample shows roughly 2,000,000 clones, just under 95% of them seen only once. The naive CD8 fraction comprised CD45RO-negative cells positively selected for CCR7 and excluded terminally differentiated effector memory CD45RA+ cells. Donors, healthy HIV-negative adults, lacked recent acute infections or vaccinations. Within Nashville, Tennessee resided all donors, each a Caucasian adult. Overall study findings and caveats: Naive CD4 clonotypes were shared across several donors at about 5.3%. Sequencing depth was a factor that was expected to affect clonotype sharing among donors.

Concerning this clone itself: Antigen unknown.

The TCR sequence derives from a man aged 18 to 29 in good health. Sequencing input: naive CD8+ T cells sorted from blood. The chain links TRBV27 to TRBJ2-7, with 7 bases matching TRBD1. CDR3 coding DNA: TGTGCCAGCAGGTACAGGGGATCGACCTACGAGCAGTACTTC. Its translation is CASRYRGSTYEQYF.